The clone carrying this TCR beta chain was counted many times. Its antigen is unidentified. CDR1 is ENHRY and CDR2 is SYGVKD in the germline V gene. CDR3 length: 15 residues. V was shortened by 2 bases and J by 4 bases, with 15 bases between the two germline ends. This sample was taken from a study of regulatory T cells in long-lasting Graves disease. Study at large: With positive TSH receptor antibodies and over 5 years of antithyroid drugs, Graves' disease was considered persistent. Study outcomes and limitations: Persistent disease preferred TRBV28, TRBJ1-2 and TRBJ2-5; new disease, TRBV20-1 and TRBJ2-1.

The time point here: persistent/refractory GD, antithyroid drugs over 5 years with positive TRAb. Extracted RNA from PBMCs served as the source of the TCR library. An endocrinology department in Xi'an, China, recruited the patients. The authors built TCR beta libraries using iRepertoire HTBI primers and Arm-PCR of CDR3 regions. Each CDR3 protein is one row after TCRdb ran MiXCR on the multiplex PCR reads. The sample records around 340,000 distinct CDR3 sequences, about 20% being singletons. The source was peripheral blood mononuclear cells (PBMCs), collected when the disease was refractory, from a patient treated with antithyroid drugs. The chain joins TRBV10-3 to TRBJ2-7; D might be TRBD1 (6 bases). The TCR originated in a female donor with Graves disease. In DNA form, the CDR3 reads TGTGCCATCAGTGAGAGCCCCGGACAGCCATACGAGCAGTACTTC. Its translation: CAISESPGQPYEQYF.